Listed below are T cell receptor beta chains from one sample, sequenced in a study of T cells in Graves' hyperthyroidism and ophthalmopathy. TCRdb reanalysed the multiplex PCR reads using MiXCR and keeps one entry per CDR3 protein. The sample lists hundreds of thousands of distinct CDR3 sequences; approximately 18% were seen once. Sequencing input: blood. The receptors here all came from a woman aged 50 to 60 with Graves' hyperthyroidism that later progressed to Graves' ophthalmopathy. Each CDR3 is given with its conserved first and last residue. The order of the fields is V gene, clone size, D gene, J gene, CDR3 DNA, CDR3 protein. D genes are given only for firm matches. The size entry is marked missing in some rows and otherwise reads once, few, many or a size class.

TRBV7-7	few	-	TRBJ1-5	TGTGCTAGCAGCTTAGAAGCGGGGCAGCCCCAGCATTTT	CASSLEAGQPQHF
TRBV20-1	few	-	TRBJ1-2	TGCAGTGCTATCTGGGACGGCTATGGCTACACCTTC	CSAIWDGYGYTF
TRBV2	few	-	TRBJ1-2	TGTGCCAGCAGTGAATTGGGGGGGCGAGATTATGGCTACACCTTC	CASSELGGRDYGYTF
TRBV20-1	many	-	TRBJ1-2	TGCAGTGCTAGTTTAGGGGGTGATGGCTACACCTTC	CSASLGGDGYTF
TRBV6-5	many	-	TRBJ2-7	TGTGCCAGCAGTTACATCGCAGGGAATCTCCCCTACGAGCAGTACTTC	CASSYIAGNLPYEQYF
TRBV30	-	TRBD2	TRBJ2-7	TGTGCCTGGAGTGGGGTAGCGGGAGCGCTGTACGAGCAGTACTTC	CAWSGVAGALYEQYF
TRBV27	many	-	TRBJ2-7	TGTGCCAGCGGCCCGAAGGGGGGGCCCTACGAGCAGTACTTC	CASGPKGGPYEQYF
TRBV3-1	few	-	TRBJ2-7	TGTGCCAGCAGCCGATCCAACTCCTACGAGCAGTACTTC	CASSRSNSYEQYF
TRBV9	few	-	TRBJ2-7	TGTGCCAGCAGCGTCGGAGCGGAGGTTGTTTGGGAGCAGTACTTC	CASSVGAEVVWEQYF
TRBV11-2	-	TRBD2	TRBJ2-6	TGTGCCAGCAGCTTACTTGGCGGGGGGGCTTCTGGGGCCAACGTCCTGACTTTC	CASSLLGGGASGANVLTF
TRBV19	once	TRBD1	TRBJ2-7	TGTCCCAGTAGTGGAGAAGGGACAGGGTTCTACGAGCAGTACTTC	CPSSGEGTGFYEQYF
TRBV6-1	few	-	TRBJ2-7	TGTGCCAGCAGTAGGGAGGGGGGGCTTTCCTACGAGCAGTACTTC	CASSREGGLSYEQYF
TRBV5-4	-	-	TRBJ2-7	TGTGCCAGCAGCGTGGGATCTAGCGATGCCTACGAGCAGTACTTC	CASSVGSSDAYEQYF
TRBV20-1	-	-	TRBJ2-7	TGCAGTGCTAGAGCCGACCATTCCTACGAGCAGTACTTC	CSARADHSYEQYF
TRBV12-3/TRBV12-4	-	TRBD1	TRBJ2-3	TGTGCCAGCACCCCCGCAGGGGGATACACAGATACGCAGTATTTT	CASTPAGGYTDTQYF
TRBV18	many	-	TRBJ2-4	TGTGCCAGCTCCCGTGGATCAGAGGGAAACATTCAGTACTTC	CASSRGSEGNIQYF
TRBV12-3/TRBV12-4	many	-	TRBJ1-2	TGTGCCAGCAGTTCCCTAGGGTATGGCTACACCTTC	CASSSLGYGYTF
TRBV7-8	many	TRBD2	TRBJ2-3	TGTGCCAGCAGTTTGACACCGGGACTAGCGGAACTAAACACAGATACGCAGTATTTT	CASSLTPGLAELNTDTQYF
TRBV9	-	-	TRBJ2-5	TGTGCCAGCAACAAGGGGGTGAACCAAGAGACCCAGTACTTC	CASNKGVNQETQYF